A single sample gave rise to the 2 T cell receptor beta chains below, sequenced in a study of cytomegalovirus exposure and HLA in healthy donors. Vbeta (60) and Jbeta (13) primers were used in the PCR. Sequencing was performed with immunoSEQ multiplex PCR; in TCRdb, only in-frame clones are kept and a portion is missing. This sample's table has 150,000 or so clones. The sample was PBMCs. The source of these receptors is a woman aged 45 to 65 in good health and CMV-seronegative.

This rearrangement joins TRBV2 to TRBJ2-5; a possible D gene is TRBD1 (6 bases). Per the germline V gene, CDR1 is SNHLY and CDR2 is FYNNEI. Trimming took 11 bases from V and 1 from J, leaving 14 bases between them. This CDR3 spans 13 amino acids. DNA for the CDR3: TGTGCCGGGTTAGGGGGTCCCCAAGAGACCCAGTACTTC. It is translated as CAGLGGPQETQYF.

This chain links TRBV7-8 with TRBJ1-6; the match to TRBD1 covers 9 bases. CDR3 length equals 15 residues. Looked up from germline, CDR1 is SGHVS and CDR2 is FQNEAQ. With 5 bases clipped from V and 8 bases from J, the junction kept 7 bases outside the gene matches. The CDR3: CASSLGQGSYSPLHF. The CDR3 DNA sequence: TGTGCCAGCAGCCTCGGACAGGGGAGCTATTCACCCCTCCACTTT.